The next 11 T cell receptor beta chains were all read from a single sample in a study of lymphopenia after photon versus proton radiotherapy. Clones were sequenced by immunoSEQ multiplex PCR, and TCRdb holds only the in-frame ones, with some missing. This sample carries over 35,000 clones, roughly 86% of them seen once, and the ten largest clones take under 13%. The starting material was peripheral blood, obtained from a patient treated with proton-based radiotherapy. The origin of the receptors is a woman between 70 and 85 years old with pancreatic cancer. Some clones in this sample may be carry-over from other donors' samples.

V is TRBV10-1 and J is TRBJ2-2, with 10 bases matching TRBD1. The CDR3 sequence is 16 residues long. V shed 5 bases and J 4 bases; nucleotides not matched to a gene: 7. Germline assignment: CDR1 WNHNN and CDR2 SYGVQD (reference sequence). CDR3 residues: CASSQTGTGVTGELFF. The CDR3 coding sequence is TGCGCCAGCAGTCAGACCGGGACAGGGGTCACCGGGGAGCTGTTTTTT.

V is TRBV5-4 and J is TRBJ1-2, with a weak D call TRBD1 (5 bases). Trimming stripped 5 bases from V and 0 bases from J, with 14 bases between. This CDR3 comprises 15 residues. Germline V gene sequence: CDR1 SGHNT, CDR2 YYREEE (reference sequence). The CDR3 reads CASSSGTVTNYGYTF. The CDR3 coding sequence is TGTGCCAGCAGTTCCGGGACGGTGACTAACTATGGCTACACCTTC.

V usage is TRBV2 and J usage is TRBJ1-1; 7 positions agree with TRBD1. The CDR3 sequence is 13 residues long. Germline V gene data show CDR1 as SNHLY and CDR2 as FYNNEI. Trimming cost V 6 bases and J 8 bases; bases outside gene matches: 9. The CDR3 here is CASRPTGAWEAFF. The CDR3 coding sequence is TGTGCCAGCAGACCTACAGGGGCTTGGGAAGCTTTCTTT.

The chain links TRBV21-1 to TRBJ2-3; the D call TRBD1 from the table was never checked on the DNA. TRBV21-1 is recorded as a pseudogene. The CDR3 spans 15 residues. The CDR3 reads CASSKDPRGTDTQYF. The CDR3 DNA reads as TGTGCCAGCAGCAAAGACCCCAGGGGCACAGATACGCAGTATTTT.

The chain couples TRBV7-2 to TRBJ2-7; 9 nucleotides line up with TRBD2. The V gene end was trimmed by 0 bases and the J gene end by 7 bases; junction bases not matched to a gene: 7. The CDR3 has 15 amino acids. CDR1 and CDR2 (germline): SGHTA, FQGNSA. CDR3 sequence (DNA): TGTGCCAGCAGCTTAGCGCGTGCGGGAGGGCGAGAGCAGTACTTC. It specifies CASSLARAGGREQYF.

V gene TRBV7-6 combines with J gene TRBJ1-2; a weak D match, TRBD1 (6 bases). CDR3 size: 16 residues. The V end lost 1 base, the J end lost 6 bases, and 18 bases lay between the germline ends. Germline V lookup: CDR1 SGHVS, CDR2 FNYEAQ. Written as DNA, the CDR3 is TGTGCCAGCAGCTTAGATCAGGGGACGATAGTGAATGGCTACACCTTC. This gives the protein CASSLDQGTIVNGYTF. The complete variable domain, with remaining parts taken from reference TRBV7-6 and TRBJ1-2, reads GAGVSQSPRYKVTKRGQDVALRCDPISGHVSLYWYRQALGQGPEFLTYFNYEAQQDKSGLPNDRFSAERPEGSISTLTIQRTEQRDSAMYRCASSLDQGTIVNGYTFGSGTRLTVV.

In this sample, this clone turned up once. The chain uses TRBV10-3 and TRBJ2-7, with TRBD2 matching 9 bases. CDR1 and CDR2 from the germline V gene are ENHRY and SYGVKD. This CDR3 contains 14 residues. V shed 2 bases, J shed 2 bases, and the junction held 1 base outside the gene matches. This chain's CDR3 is CAISEAGGPYEQYF. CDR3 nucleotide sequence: TGTGCCATCAGTGAGGCGGGAGGGCCCTACGAGCAGTACTTC.

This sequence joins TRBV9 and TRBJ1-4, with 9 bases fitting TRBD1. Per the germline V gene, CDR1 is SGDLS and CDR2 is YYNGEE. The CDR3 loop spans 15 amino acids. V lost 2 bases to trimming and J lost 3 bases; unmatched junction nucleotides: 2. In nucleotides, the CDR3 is TGTGCCAGCAGCGTTAGGACAGGGGCTAATGAAAAACTGTTTTTT. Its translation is CASSVRTGANEKLFF.

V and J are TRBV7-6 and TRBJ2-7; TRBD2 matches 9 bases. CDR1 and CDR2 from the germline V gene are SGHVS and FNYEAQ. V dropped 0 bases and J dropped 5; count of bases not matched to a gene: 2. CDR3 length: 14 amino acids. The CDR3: CASSLAGGRDEQYF. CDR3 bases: TGTGCCAGCAGCTTAGCCGGCGGGAGGGACGAGCAGTACTTC.

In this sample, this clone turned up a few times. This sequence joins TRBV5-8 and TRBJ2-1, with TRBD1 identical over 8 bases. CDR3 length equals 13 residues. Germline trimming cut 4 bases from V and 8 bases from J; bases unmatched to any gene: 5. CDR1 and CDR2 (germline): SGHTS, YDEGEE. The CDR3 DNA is TGTGCCAGCAGCCCGTGGACAGGGCATGAGCAGTTCTTC. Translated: CASSPWTGHEQFF.

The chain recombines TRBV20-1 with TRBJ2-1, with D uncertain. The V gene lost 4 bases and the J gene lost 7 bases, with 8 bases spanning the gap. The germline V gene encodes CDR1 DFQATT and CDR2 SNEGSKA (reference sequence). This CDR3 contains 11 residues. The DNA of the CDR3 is TGCAGTGCTATCTATGGGAATGAGCAGTTCTTC. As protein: CSAIYGNEQFF.